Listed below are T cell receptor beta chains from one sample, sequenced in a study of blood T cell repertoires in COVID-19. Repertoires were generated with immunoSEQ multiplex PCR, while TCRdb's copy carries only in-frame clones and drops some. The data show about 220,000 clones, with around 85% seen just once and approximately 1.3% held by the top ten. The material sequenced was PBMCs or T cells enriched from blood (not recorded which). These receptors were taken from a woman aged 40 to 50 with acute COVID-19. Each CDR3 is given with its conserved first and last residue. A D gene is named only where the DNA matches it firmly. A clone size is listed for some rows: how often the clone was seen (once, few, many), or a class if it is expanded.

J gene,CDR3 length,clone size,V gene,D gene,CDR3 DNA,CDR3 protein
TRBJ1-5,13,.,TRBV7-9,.,TGTGCCCCCAGGCGGCCGGGGAATCAGCCCCAGCATTTT,CAPRRPGNQPQHF
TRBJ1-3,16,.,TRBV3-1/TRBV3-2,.,TGTGCCAGCAGCCAAGTGGGACACATCTCTGGAAACACCATATATTTT,CASSQVGHISGNTIYF
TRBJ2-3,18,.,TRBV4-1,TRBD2,TGCGCCAGCAGCCACCCACGAGGCTCGGGGGGGAATACAGATACGCAGTATTTT,CASSHPRGSGGNTDTQYF
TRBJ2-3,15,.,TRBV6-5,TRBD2,TGTGCCAGCAGTTACCTGGCGGGGGGTACAGATACGCAGTATTTT,CASSYLAGGTDTQYF
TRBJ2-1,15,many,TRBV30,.,TGTGCCTGGAGTGTAGGCGGGATAAAGAACAATGAGCAGTTCTTC,CAWSVGGIKNNEQFF
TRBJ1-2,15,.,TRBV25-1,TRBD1,TGTGCCAGCAGTCCGCCGGGACAGGGGTCGTTTGGCTACACCTTC,CASSPPGQGSFGYTF
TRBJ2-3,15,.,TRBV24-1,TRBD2,TGTGCCACCAGTGATCCGGGAGTGGGGGGGGATACGCAGTATTTT,CATSDPGVGGDTQYF
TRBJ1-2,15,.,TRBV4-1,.,TGCGCCAGCAGCCAAGAGATCCGCAGGGCCTATGGCTACACCTTC,CASSQEIRRAYGYTF
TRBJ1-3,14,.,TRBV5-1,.,TGCGCCAGCAGCCCCGGGGGCTCTGGAAACACCATATATTTT,CASSPGGSGNTIYF
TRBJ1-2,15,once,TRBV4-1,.,TGCGCCAGCAGCCCCCAAGGGGAAGCTAACTATGGCTACACCTTC,CASSPQGEANYGYTF
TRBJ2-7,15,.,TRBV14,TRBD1,TGTGCCAGCAGCCATCCGGGACAGGGGGCCTACGAGCAGTACTTC,CASSHPGQGAYEQYF
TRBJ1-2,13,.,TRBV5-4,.,TGTGCCAGCAGCTGGGGAGGAAACTATGGCTACACCTTC,CASSWGGNYGYTF
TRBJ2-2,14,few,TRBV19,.,TGTGCCAGTAGAGGGCAGGGAATGATCGGGGAGCTGTTTTTT,CASRGQGMIGELFF
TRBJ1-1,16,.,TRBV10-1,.,TGCGCCAGCAGTGAGTCCCCACGGGGGGGCAGGGGTGAAGCTTTCTTT,CASSESPRGGRGEAFF
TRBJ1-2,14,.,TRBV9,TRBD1,TGTGCCAGCGGACAGGGGAGTGGGAACTATGGCTACACCTTC,CASGQGSGNYGYTF
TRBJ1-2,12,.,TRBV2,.,TGTGCCAGCAGATACGGGGGGGATGGCTACACCTTC,CASRYGGDGYTF
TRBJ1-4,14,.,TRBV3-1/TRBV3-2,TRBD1,TGTGCCAGCAGCCAGGGACAGGGCGGGGTGAAACTGTTTTTT,CASSQGQGGVKLFF
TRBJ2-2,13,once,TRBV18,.,TGTGCCAGCTCAGACTTGAACACCGGGGAGCTGTTTTTT,CASSDLNTGELFF
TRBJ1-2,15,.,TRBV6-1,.,TGTGCCAGCAGTGAAGATTCAGGGACATTATATGGCTACACCTTC,CASSEDSGTLYGYTF
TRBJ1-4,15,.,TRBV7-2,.,TGTGCCAGCAGCTTTTCAGGATTAACTAATGAAAAACTGTTTTTT,CASSFSGLTNEKLFF
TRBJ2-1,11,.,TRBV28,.,TGTGCCAGCAGTTCCGACATGAGGCAGTTCTTC,CASSSDMRQFF
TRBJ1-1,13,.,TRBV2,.,TGTGCCAGCCTGGACAGTATGAACACTGAAGCTTTCTTT,CASLDSMNTEAFF
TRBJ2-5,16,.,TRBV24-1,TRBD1,TGTGCCACCAGTGAAGGACAGGGAGGAGGCCAAGAGACCCAGTACTTC,CATSEGQGGGQETQYF
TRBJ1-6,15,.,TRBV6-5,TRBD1,TGTGCCATGGGTTCCGGGACAGGGGATAATTCACCCCTCCACTTT,CAMGSGTGDNSPLHF
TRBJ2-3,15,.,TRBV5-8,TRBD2,TGTGCCAGCAGCTTGCGGGGGGGGTACACAGATACGCAGTATTTT,CASSLRGGYTDTQYF
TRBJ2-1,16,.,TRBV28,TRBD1,TGTGCCAGCAGTTATGACCGGGACAGGGGGGGCACGGAGCAGTTCTTC,CASSYDRDRGGTEQFF
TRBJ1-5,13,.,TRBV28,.,TGTGCCAGCACAAACAGGGGCAATCAGCCCCAGCATTTT,CASTNRGNQPQHF
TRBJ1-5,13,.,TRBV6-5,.,TGTGCCAGCAGAAGTAACAGGGATCAGCCCCAGCATTTT,CASRSNRDQPQHF
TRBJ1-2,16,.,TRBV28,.,TGTGCCAGCAGTTTACGAATTGGGGCAGCCTCCTATGGCTACACCTTC,CASSLRIGAASYGYTF
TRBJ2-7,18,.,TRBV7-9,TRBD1,TGTGCCAGCAGCTTTCGAGCCGATGACAGGGGGATCCTCTACGAGCAGTACTTC,CASSFRADDRGILYEQYF
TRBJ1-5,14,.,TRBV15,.,TGTGCCACCAGCAGAGATGGCCTCAATCAGCCCCAGCATTTT,CATSRDGLNQPQHF
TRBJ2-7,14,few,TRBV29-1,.,TGCAGCGTTGAACTGCCCGACAGAGCCTACGAGCAGTACTTC,CSVELPDRAYEQYF
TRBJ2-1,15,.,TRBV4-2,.,TGTGCCAGCAGCCATCTGGAGGGACCGTTAAATGAGCAGTTCTTC,CASSHLEGPLNEQFF
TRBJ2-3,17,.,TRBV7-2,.,TGTGCCAGCAGCTTATCTAGGACAGTTAAAGGAGCAGATACGCAGTATTTT,CASSLSRTVKGADTQYF
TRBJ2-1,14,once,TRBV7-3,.,TGTGCCAGCAGCCCCGGGAGAGCCTACAATGAGCAGTTCTTC,CASSPGRAYNEQFF
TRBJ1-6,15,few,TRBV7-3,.,TGTGCCAGCAGCCCAAGTGGGGGAGGGAATTCACCCCTCCACTTT,CASSPSGGGNSPLHF
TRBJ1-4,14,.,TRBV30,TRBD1,TGTGCCTGGACCACCGGGACAGTTAAAAAAAAACTGTTTTTT,CAWTTGTVKKKLFF
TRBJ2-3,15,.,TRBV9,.,TGTGCCAGCAGTTTTAGGGGCCCTAGCACAGATACGCAGTATTTT,CASSFRGPSTDTQYF
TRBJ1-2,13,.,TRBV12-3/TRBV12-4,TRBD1,TGTGCCAGCAGTCCCAGGGGGCGGAATGGCTACACCTTC,CASSPRGRNGYTF
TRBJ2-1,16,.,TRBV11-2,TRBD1,TGTGCCAGCAGCTTGACGGGACAGGGATATTACAATGAGCAGTTCTTC,CASSLTGQGYYNEQFF
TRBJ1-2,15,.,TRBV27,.,TGTGCCAGCAGTTTATCCACAGTCCGGCTCTATGGCTACACCTTC,CASSLSTVRLYGYTF
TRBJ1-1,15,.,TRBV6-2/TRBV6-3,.,TGTGCCAGCAGTTACGAAGGGGCGCATCACACTGAAGCTTTCTTT,CASSYEGAHHTEAFF
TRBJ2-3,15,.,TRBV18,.,TGTGCCAGCTCACCACCGGAGGTTAAGACAGATACGCAGTATTTT,CASSPPEVKTDTQYF
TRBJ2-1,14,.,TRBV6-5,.,TGTGCCAGCAATCCCGGGACACCGTACAATGAGCAGTTCTTC,CASNPGTPYNEQFF
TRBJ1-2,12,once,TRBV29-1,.,TGCAGCGTTGAAGATTGGGGGGATGGCTACACCTTC,CSVEDWGDGYTF
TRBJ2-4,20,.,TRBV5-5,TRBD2,TGTGCCAGCAGCCGACGGCCTCCTAGCGGGGGGCCGGAAGCCAAAAACATTCAGTACTTC,CASSRRPPSGGPEAKNIQYF
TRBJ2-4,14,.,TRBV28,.,TGTGCCAGCAGAGACAGCTTAGCCAAAAACATTCAGTACTTC,CASRDSLAKNIQYF
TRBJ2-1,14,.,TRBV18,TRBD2,TGTGCCAGCGCCTCGGGGAGGGCCATTGAGGAGCAGTTCTTC,CASASGRAIEEQFF
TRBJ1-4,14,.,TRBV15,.,TGTGCCACCAGCACCCAAGGAGGGGCCGAAAAACTGTTTTTT,CATSTQGGAEKLFF
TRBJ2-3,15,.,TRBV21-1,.,TGTGCCAGCAGCAAAGGTAGCGGGAGCACAGATACGCAGTATTTT,CASSKGSGSTDTQYF
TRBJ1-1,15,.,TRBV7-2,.,TGTGCCAGCAGCTTAGGCGCGGGGTTGAACACTGAAGCTTTCTTT,CASSLGAGLNTEAFF
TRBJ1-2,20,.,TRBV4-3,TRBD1,TGCGCCAGCAGCCAAGATTTAACAAGACAGGGGACGAGGGATAACGATGGCTACACCTTC,CASSQDLTRQGTRDNDGYTF
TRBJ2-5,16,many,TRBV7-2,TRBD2,TGTGCCAGCAGCTTAGCTAGCGGGGGGTACCAAGAGACCCAGTACTTC,CASSLASGGYQETQYF
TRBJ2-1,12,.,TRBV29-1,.,TGCAGCGCGATACTGACTAGAAATGAGCAGTTCTTC,CSAILTRNEQFF
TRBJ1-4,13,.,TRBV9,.,TGTGCCAGCAGCAGGAACAGGGATGAAAAACTGTTTTTT,CASSRNRDEKLFF
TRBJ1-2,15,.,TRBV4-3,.,TGCGCCAGCAGCCAAGATCAGGGATCATCCTATGGCTACACCTTC,CASSQDQGSSYGYTF
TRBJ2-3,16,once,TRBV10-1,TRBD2,TGCGCCAGCAGTGAAGGTGGACTAGCGGAACCGGATACGCAGTATTTT,CASSEGGLAEPDTQYF